This is a list of T cell receptor beta chains from one sample in a study of T-cell reconstitution after alpha-beta-depleted transplantation in children. MiXCR was run by TCRdb on the PCR reads, yielding one entry per CDR3 protein. This table has a few hundred thousand distinct CDR3 sequences, 13% appearing once. The material sequenced was PBMCs, taken from the stem cell graft. Receptors originate from a human donor who donated a stem cell graft to a child with Fanconi anemia. Each CDR3 is given with its conserved first and last residue. The D gene is left open where the match is weak. Clone sizes are given selectively: once, few, many, or a class where the clone is expanded.

J gene | V gene | clone size | D gene | CDR3 protein | CDR3 DNA
TRBJ2-5 | TRBV16 | few | TRBD1 | CASSRTGPETQYF | TGTGCCAGCAGCCGGACAGGGCCAGAGACCCAGTACTTC
TRBJ1-1 | TRBV20-1 | few | NA | CSAGEGWTEAFF | TGCAGTGCCGGAGAGGGTTGGACTGAAGCTTTCTTT
TRBJ1-6 | TRBV6-5 | few | NA | CASSYSGTGNSPLHF | TGTGCCAGCAGTTACTCTGGTACAGGCAATTCACCCCTCCACTTT
TRBJ2-6 | TRBV5-1 | NA | NA | CASSSDTSGANVLTF | TGCGCCAGCAGTTCCGACACTTCTGGGGCCAACGTCCTGACTTTC
TRBJ2-3 | TRBV7-3 | NA | TRBD2 | CASSLERGHTQYF | TGTGCCAGCAGCTTAGAGCGGGGACATACGCAGTATTTT
TRBJ2-2 | TRBV4-3 | few | NA | CASSQAGETNTGELFF | TGCGCCAGCAGCCAAGCGGGTGAAACTAACACCGGGGAGCTGTTTTTT
TRBJ2-2 | TRBV7-6 | once | TRBD2 | CASSPWTSGGTGELFF | TGTGCCAGCAGCCCTTGGACTAGCGGGGGCACCGGGGAGCTGTTTTTT
TRBJ1-2 | TRBV29-1 | few | NA | CSAWGGASGYTF | TGCAGCGCCTGGGGGGGGGCAAGTGGCTACACCTTC
TRBJ1-2 | TRBV6-1 | NA | NA | CASSNFGGHGYTF | TGTGCCAGCAGTAATTTTGGAGGGCATGGCTACACCTTC
TRBJ1-2 | TRBV27 | many | NA | CASSWSGDYGYTF | TGTGCCAGCAGTTGGTCAGGGGACTATGGCTACACCTTC
TRBJ2-1 | TRBV4-3 | NA | NA | CASSRELDSYNEQFF | TGCGCCAGCAGCCGAGAACTGGACAGCTACAATGAGCAGTTCTTC
TRBJ1-3 | TRBV30 | few | NA | CAWTTGPGNTIYF | TGTGCCTGGACAACAGGGCCTGGAAACACCATATATTTT
TRBJ1-1 | TRBV5-1 | NA | NA | CASSLQGTPEAFF | TGCGCCAGCAGCTTGCAGGGGACACCTGAAGCTTTCTTT
TRBJ1-1 | TRBV5-1 | NA | NA | CASSLGGSDAEAFF | TGCGCCAGCAGCTTGGGGGGAAGCGACGCTGAAGCTTTCTTT
TRBJ2-1 | TRBV11-2 | many | NA | CASSLPNSNEQFF | TGTGCCAGCAGCCTCCCAAACTCCAATGAGCAGTTCTTC
TRBJ2-5 | TRBV20-1 | NA | TRBD2 | CSARVSLAGETLYF | TGCAGTGCTAGAGTGTCACTAGCGGGGGAGACCCTGTACTTC
TRBJ2-7 | TRBV5-1 | few | NA | CASSLAGRGYEQYF | TGCGCCAGCAGCTTGGCCGGCAGAGGATACGAGCAGTACTTC
TRBJ2-7 | TRBV4-3 | few | NA | CASSQDRLVVYEQYF | TGCGCCAGCAGCCAAGACCGGCTCGTGGTATACGAGCAGTACTTC
TRBJ2-1 | TRBV5-1 | many | NA | CASSLKDHSLYNEQFF | TGCGCCAGCAGCTTAAAGGACCACTCTTTATACAATGAGCAGTTCTTC
TRBJ2-1 | TRBV3-1 | few | TRBD2 | CASSQGLAGKRFF | TGTGCCAGCAGCCAGGGACTAGCGGGGAAGCGGTTCTTC
TRBJ2-2 | TRBV5-1 | few | TRBD2 | CASRSGGDTGELFF | TGCGCCAGCAGATCGGGAGGTGACACCGGGGAGCTGTTTTTT
TRBJ1-1 | TRBV7-2 | NA | NA | CASSPTTVNTEAFF | TGTGCCAGCAGCCCCACCACAGTGAACACTGAAGCTTTCTTT
TRBJ2-2 | TRBV4-3 | NA | NA | CASSLWTDAGELFF | TGCGCCAGCAGCCTCTGGACGGACGCCGGGGAGCTGTTTTTT
TRBJ2-2 | TRBV6-2/TRBV6-3 | NA | TRBD1 | CASSRQGIGTGELFF | TGTGCCAGCAGCCGACAGGGGATCGGCACCGGGGAGCTGTTTTTT
TRBJ1-4 | TRBV27 | many | TRBD1 | CASSASTGTNEKLFF | TGTGCCAGCAGTGCCTCGACAGGGACTAATGAAAAACTGTTTTTT
TRBJ1-2 | TRBV5-5 | NA | NA | CASSLEGNGPYGYTF | TGTGCCAGCAGCTTGGAGGGGAATGGGCCCTATGGCTACACCTTC
TRBJ1-3 | TRBV4-3 | many | NA | CASSLGPNSGNTIYF | TGCGCCAGCAGCCTGGGACCGAACTCTGGAAACACCATATATTTT
TRBJ1-1 | TRBV27 | few | TRBD1 | CASSVLGTGGIMNTEAFF | TGTGCCAGCAGTGTCCTCGGGACAGGGGGGATCATGAACACTGAAGCTTTCTTT
TRBJ2-3 | TRBV29-1 | NA | NA | CSVVRTSTDTQYF | TGCAGCGTTGTGAGAACTAGCACAGATACGCAGTATTTT
TRBJ1-5 | TRBV5-4 | many | NA | CASSSDPLQAAQHF | TGTGCCAGCAGCTCGGACCCTTTACAGGCTGCCCAGCATTTT
TRBJ2-7 | TRBV29-1 | few | NA | CSVRKTYEQYF | TGCAGCGTTCGAAAAACCTACGAGCAGTACTTC
TRBJ2-1 | TRBV4-2 | NA | NA | CASSQAALASSYNEQFF | TGTGCCAGCAGCCAGGCAGCATTGGCAAGCTCCTACAATGAGCAGTTCTTC
TRBJ2-1 | TRBV20-1 | few | NA | CSASLSGTLSYNEQFF | TGCAGTGCTAGTTTGTCCGGGACTCTTTCCTACAATGAGCAGTTCTTC
TRBJ1-1 | TRBV13 | NA | NA | CASSQGIMNTEAFF | TGTGCCAGCAGCCAAGGGATAATGAACACTGAAGCTTTCTTT
TRBJ1-5 | TRBV6-5 | NA | NA | CASSYGKRGNRSNQPQHF | TGTGCCAGCAGTTACGGTAAAAGGGGGAATCGGAGCAATCAGCCCCAGCATTTT
TRBJ1-1 | TRBV12-3/TRBV12-4 | few | NA | CASSLGPTNTEAFF | TGTGCCAGCAGCCTGGGACCGACGAACACTGAAGCTTTCTTT
TRBJ2-7 | TRBV5-1 | NA | NA | CASSLGTYYEQYF | TGCGCCAGCAGCTTAGGAACTTACTACGAGCAGTACTTC
TRBJ1-4 | TRBV4-3 | many | NA | CASSQEIGGSEKLFF | TGCGCCAGCAGCCAAGAAATAGGGGGAAGTGAAAAACTGTTTTTT
TRBJ2-1 | TRBV20-1 | NA | NA | CSARVARKGSANEQFF | TGCAGTGCTAGAGTGGCGCGGAAAGGTTCGGCCAATGAGCAGTTCTTC
TRBJ2-1 | TRBV7-8 | many | NA | CASSLVTHRGASYNEQFF | TGTGCCAGCAGCTTAGTAACGCATCGGGGGGCCTCCTACAATGAGCAGTTCTTC
TRBJ2-3 | TRBV6-2/TRBV6-3 | NA | NA | CASSYAIDKNPYTDTQYF | TGTGCCAGCAGTTACGCGATCGACAAGAACCCTTACACAGATACGCAGTATTTT
TRBJ2-6 | TRBV7-6 | NA | NA | CASSLYPGRQGGANVLTF | TGTGCCAGCAGCTTATACCCTGGCCGGCAAGGTGGGGCCAACGTCCTGACTTTC
TRBJ2-1 | TRBV7-2 | many | NA | CASSLEYSSYNEQFF | TGTGCCAGCAGCTTGGAGTATAGCTCCTACAATGAGCAGTTCTTC
TRBJ2-2 | TRBV7-9 | many | NA | CASSFFSSTGELFF | TGTGCCAGCAGCTTTTTCAGTTCCACCGGGGAGCTGTTTTTT
TRBJ2-1 | TRBV5-6 | NA | NA | CASSLGGGVYNEQFF | TGTGCCAGCAGCTTGGGCGGCGGGGTCTACAATGAGCAGTTCTTC
TRBJ2-2 | TRBV5-6 | NA | NA | CASSRGGTELTGELFF | TGTGCCAGCAGCCGTGGCGGGACAGAGCTCACCGGGGAGCTGTTTTTT
TRBJ1-2 | TRBV6-5 | few | TRBD1 | CASSYDRTGRGYTF | TGTGCCAGCAGTTACGACAGGACAGGGAGAGGCTACACCTTC
TRBJ2-7 | TRBV5-1 | many | TRBD1 | CASSLQGINEQYF | TGCGCCAGCAGCTTACAGGGGATCAACGAGCAGTACTTC
TRBJ2-4 | TRBV20-1 | few | TRBD1 | CSAGTGQNIQYF | TGCAGTGCTGGGACAGGTCAAAACATTCAGTACTTC
TRBJ2-7 | TRBV12-3/TRBV12-4 | few | NA | CASNPRGGLNEQYF | TGTGCCAGCAACCCAAGGGGGGGCCTGAACGAGCAGTACTTC
TRBJ1-6 | TRBV30 | many | NA | CAWSWESTLHF | TGTGCCTGGTCGTGGGAATCAACCCTCCACTTT
TRBJ2-1 | TRBV5-5 | few | TRBD2 | CASSLAGGGSYNEQFF | TGTGCCAGCAGCTTGGCCGGGGGGGGGTCTTACAATGAGCAGTTCTTC